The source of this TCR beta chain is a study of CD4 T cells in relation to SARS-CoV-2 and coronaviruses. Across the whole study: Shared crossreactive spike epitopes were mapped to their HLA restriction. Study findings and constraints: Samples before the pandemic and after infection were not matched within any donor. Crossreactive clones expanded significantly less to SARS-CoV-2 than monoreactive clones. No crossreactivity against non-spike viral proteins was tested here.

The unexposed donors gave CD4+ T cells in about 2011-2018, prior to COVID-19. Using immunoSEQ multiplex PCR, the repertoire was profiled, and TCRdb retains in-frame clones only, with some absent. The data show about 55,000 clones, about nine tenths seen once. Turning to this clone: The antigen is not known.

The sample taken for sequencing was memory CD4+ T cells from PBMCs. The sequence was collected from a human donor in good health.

The CDR3 DNA sequence: TGTGCCAGCAGCAAAGAGACCCGGCGCTGTGGCTCACCCCTCCACTTT. The encoded protein is CASSKETRRCGSPLHF. The V and J genes are TRBV21-1 and TRBJ1-6. TRBV21-1 is given as a pseudogene. This CDR3 has 16 amino acids.